This T cell receptor beta chain was recovered during a study of radiotherapy plus CTLA-4 blockade in lung cancer. General study findings and limits: TCR clones from tumors expanded in blood after radiotherapy plus ipilimumab.

Sequencing used immunoSEQ multiplex PCR; TCRdb keeps in-frame clones, though not all of them. Counted here are tens of thousands of clones, around four fifths occurring once; the ten biggest clones make up 3% to 4%. Per the germline V gene, CDR1 is SQVTM and CDR2 is ANQGSEA. V was trimmed by 5 bases and J by 3 bases, leaving 16 bases between them. The CDR3 has 14 amino acids. Points on this clone: As yet, its antigen is unknown.

V gene TRBV29-1 combines with J gene TRBJ1-1; no reliable D call. This receptor was taken from a human donor with non-small cell lung cancer who had a partial response to radiotherapy plus ipilimumab. Sequencing was performed on peripheral blood, taken from a patient treated with radiotherapy plus ipilimumab. The DNA of the CDR3 is TGCAGCGTTCGTGCCGCTGGGAGGCACACTGAAGCTTTCTTT. Amino acid sequence: CSVRAAGRHTEAFF.